These 10 T cell receptor beta chains were all obtained from the same sample, sequenced in a study of T cell responses to AZD1222 COVID-19 vaccine. TCRdb's copy holds only in-frame clones and misses some; the assay was immunoSEQ multiplex PCR. Seen here are over 110,000 clones, 85% to 95% observed once, and the top ten hold 10% to 15%. The specimen comprised peripheral blood, sampled after recovery from COVID-19. These receptors all come from an adult who had recovered from COVID-19.

CDR3 loop: CASSLGGQGPDTQYF. The DNA for the CDR3 is TGTGCCAGCAGCTTGGGGGGACAGGGACCAGATACGCAGTATTTT. The chain joins TRBV7-3 to TRBJ2-3; 9 bases align to TRBD1. V dropped 3 bases and J dropped 4; count of bases not matched to a gene: 5. The CDR3 is made up of 15 amino acids. From germline, CDR1 is SGHTA and CDR2 FQGTGA.

This chain uses TRBV28 with TRBJ1-2; 9 bases agree with TRBD1. The V gene's germline CDR1 is MDHEN and CDR2 SYDVKM. V lost 3 bases to trimming and J lost 8 bases; unmatched junction nucleotides: 13. The CDR3 is 16 amino acids. This CDR3 reads CASSFHPGQGIKGYTF. CDR3 coding DNA: TGTGCCAGCAGTTTCCATCCGGGACAGGGAATCAAGGGCTACACCTTC.

In this sample, this clone turned up once. The chain's CDR3 is CATRNSRAEAFF. The CDR3 coding sequence is TGTGCCACCAGAAATTCGAGGGCTGAAGCTTTCTTT. The J gene is TRBJ1-1, the V gene TRBV6-5; no clear D gene. Trimming removed 10 bases at V and 6 bases at J, with 15 bases between. CDR1 is MNHEY, CDR2 SVGAGI, per germline. This CDR3 contains 12 residues.

This chain connects TRBV19 to TRBJ1-5, with D possibly matching TRBD1 (5 bases). The ends were cut back, 3 bases at V and 2 bases at J, with 14 bases in the middle. The CDR3 runs to 16 residues. The germline V gene has CDR1 LNHDA and CDR2 SQIVND (reference sequence). The CDR3: CASSMGTLPGNQPQHF. The CDR3 DNA sequence: TGTGCCAGTAGTATGGGGACTCTCCCCGGCAATCAGCCCCAGCATTTT. Together with reference TRBV19 and TRBJ1-5, the CDR3 gives the full variable domain: DGGITQSPKYLFRKEGQNVTLSCEQNLNHDAMYWYRQDPGQGLRLIYYSQIVNDFQKGDIAEGYSVSREKKESFPLTVTSAQKNPTAFYLCASSMGTLPGNQPQHFGDGTRLSIL.

This rearrangement joins TRBV11-1 to TRBJ1-3, with a tentative D call TRBD1 (5 bases). The germline CDR1 and CDR2 sequences are SGHAT and FQDESV (reference sequence). This CDR3 has 16 residues. The V and J ends lost 5 bases and 0 bases respectively, with 14 bases between them. The DNA of the CDR3 is TGTGCCAGCAGCCGCAGGGACCGATTCTCTGGAAACACCATATATTTT. The encoded protein is CASSRRDRFSGNTIYF.

The rearrangement joins TRBV30 to TRBJ1-6; no reliable D call. The CDR3 runs 17 residues. Germline lookup yields CDR1 GTSNPN and CDR2 SVGIG (reference sequence). The V end lost 2 bases, the J end lost 6 bases, and 20 bases lay between the germline ends. The CDR3 DNA reads TGTGCCTGGAGTCCGTCCCGGACCCCGAAACCTAATTCACCCCTCCACTTT. This gives the protein CAWSPSRTPKPNSPLHF.

CDR3 sequence reads: CASSPPGLAGGSYEQYF. In DNA form, the CDR3 reads TGTGCCAGCAGCCCGCCCGGACTAGCGGGAGGCTCCTACGAGCAGTACTTC. The V and J genes are TRBV5-5 and TRBJ2-7, with 14 bases that match TRBD2. The CDR3 spans 17 residues. Germline CDR1 and CDR2: SGHKS and YYEKEE (reference sequence). The V segment lost 4 bases and the J segment 0 bases; nucleotides outside the gene matches: 6.

The chain carries TRBV5-1 and TRBJ1-6; 7 bases are shared with TRBD1. Germline V lookup: CDR1 SGHRS, CDR2 YFSETQ. V lost 4 bases and J lost 5; bases outside the gene matches: 9. This CDR3 comprises 16 residues. CDR3: CASSLSGGGNNSPLHF. CDR3 in DNA: TGCGCCAGCAGCCTGTCAGGGGGAGGGAATAATTCACCCCTCCACTTT.

This clone was detected a few times. This sequence joins TRBV10-1 and TRBJ1-1; the D gene is possibly TRBD1 (6 bases). Germline loops: CDR1 WNHNN, CDR2 SYGVQD (reference sequence). This CDR3 is 16 amino acids long. V lost 0 bases to trimming and J lost 11 bases, with 22 bases between them. The CDR3 loop reads CASSESRAPTGIDAFF. In nucleotides, the CDR3 is TGCGCCAGCAGTGAGTCGAGGGCGCCAACAGGGATCGACGCTTTCTTT.

This clone occurred once. V and J are TRBV21-1 and TRBJ2-3; the table gives TRBD2 as D, unverified against the DNA. TRBV21-1 is annotated as a pseudogene. The CDR3 totals 17 residues. Written as DNA, the CDR3 is TGTGCCAAATCCGAACCCGGGGGGCCAACCGACACAGATACGCAGTATTTT. Translated, it gives CAKSEPGGPTDTDTQYF.